Below, 3 T cell receptor beta chains from the same sample are listed, as sequenced in a study of blood T cell repertoires in COVID-19. Profiling relied on immunoSEQ multiplex PCR, and the TCRdb table lists in-frame clones only, not all of them. The sample holds a few hundred thousand clones, around 85% seen once. Sequenced: PBMCs or T cells enriched from blood (not recorded which). The source is a woman aged 50 to 60 who had recovered from COVID-19.

This clone was found once. The rearrangement joins TRBV2 to TRBJ2-1; D is uncertain. This CDR3 comprises 15 residues. The V end lost 6 bases, the J end lost 0 bases, and 12 bases lay between the germline ends. Germline CDR1 reads SNHLY; CDR2 reads FYNNEI. In DNA form, the CDR3 reads TGTGCCAGCAGAACTTCTAGGATCTCCTACAATGAGCAGTTCTTC. It encodes CASRTSRISYNEQFF.

The chain employs TRBV27 and TRBJ1-6; D unclear. The CDR3 has 13 residues. Germline V gives CDR1 MNHEY, CDR2 SMNVEV (reference sequence). Trimming cost V 2 bases and J 8 bases, with 7 bases left between them. The CDR3 DNA reads TGTGCCAGCAGTTTAGGAGGGTATTCACCCCTCCACTTT. It encodes CASSLGGYSPLHF.

Worth noting for this clone: At one end, the junction sequence differs from germline, possibly due to a read error. This sequence joins TRBV7-2 and TRBJ2-7; 11 bases line up with TRBD2. The CDR3 is made up of 15 amino acids. The germline V gene encodes CDR1 SGHTA and CDR2 FQGNSA. In nucleotides, the CDR3 is TGTGCCAGCAGCTTTACTAGCGGGAGCACCTACGTGCAGTACTTC. Translation gives CASSFTSGSTYVQYF.